This paragraph covers one T cell receptor (beta chain) sequence. Its antigen remains unidentified. The data are from a study of a mutant IDH1 vaccine in newly diagnosed glioma. Study information: Treated patients, averaging 40.4 years, were roughly 60% male and around 40% female. Therapy received beforehand was radiotherapy, temozolomide, or both, with most patients given both.

Time point specified: baseline, week 1 (first vaccination visit). This sample's treatment: pre-vaccination baseline after standard-of-care therapy. Each astrocytoma in the donors was new, WHO grade 3 or 4, IDH1-mutant and ATRX-lost. Data came from immunoSEQ multiplex PCR; TCRdb stores just in-frame clones and leaves some out. Among over 30,000 clones listed, approximately 80% were seen once. Between the trimmed V and J ends, which lost 5 bases and 1 base, there was a span of 20 bases. The CDR3 contains 17 residues. Germline V gene data show CDR1 as LNHDA and CDR2 as SQIVND (reference sequence). Study results and limitations: Apparently unrelated to pseudoprogression were changes in the top peripheral T cell clonotypes.

The TCR sequence derives from a man aged 45-65 years with glioma. Some clones in this sample may be carry-over from other donors' samples. The rearrangement uses TRBV19 and TRBJ1-2; D is perhaps TRBD1 (5 bases). The material sequenced was peripheral blood mononuclear cells (PBMCs), taken from a glioma patient treated with radiotherapy, temozolomide or both. CDR3 sequence reads: CASSPLNSGPLNYGYTF. The CDR3 coding sequence is TGTGCCAGTAGTCCCCTGAACTCGGGACCTCTTAACTATGGCTACACCTTC.